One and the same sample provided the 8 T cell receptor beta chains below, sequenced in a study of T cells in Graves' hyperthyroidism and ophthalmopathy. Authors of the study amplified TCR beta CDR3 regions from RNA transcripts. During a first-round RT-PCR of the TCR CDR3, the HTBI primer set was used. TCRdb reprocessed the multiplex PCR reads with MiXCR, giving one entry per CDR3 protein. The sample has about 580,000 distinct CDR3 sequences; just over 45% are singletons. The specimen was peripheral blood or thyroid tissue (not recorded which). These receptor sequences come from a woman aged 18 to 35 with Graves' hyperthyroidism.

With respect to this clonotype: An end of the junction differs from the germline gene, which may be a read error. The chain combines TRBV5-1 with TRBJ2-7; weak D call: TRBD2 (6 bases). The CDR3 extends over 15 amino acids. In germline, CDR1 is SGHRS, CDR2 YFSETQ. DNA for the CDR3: TGCGCCAGCAGCTTGGGACTAGTGAGCTCCTACGACCAGTACTTC. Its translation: CASSLGLVSSYDQYF. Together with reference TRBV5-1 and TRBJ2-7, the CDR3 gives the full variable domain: KAGVTQTPRYLIKTRGQQVTLSCSPISGHRSVSWYQQTPGQGLQFLFEYFSETQRNKGNFPGRFSGRQFSNSRSEMNVSTLELGDSALYLCASSLGLVSSYDQYFGPGTRLTVT.

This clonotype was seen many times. The CDR3 DNA follows: TGTGCCACCAGGACACCCACGGTGACGGATCAGCCCCAGCATTTT. Residues: CATRTPTVTDQPQHF. The chain recombines TRBV24-1 with TRBJ1-5; the D is unclear. CDR3 length: 15 amino acids. The V end lost 7 bases, the J end lost 5 bases, and 17 bases lay between the germline ends. CDR1 KGHDR and CDR2 SFDVKD come from the germline V gene.

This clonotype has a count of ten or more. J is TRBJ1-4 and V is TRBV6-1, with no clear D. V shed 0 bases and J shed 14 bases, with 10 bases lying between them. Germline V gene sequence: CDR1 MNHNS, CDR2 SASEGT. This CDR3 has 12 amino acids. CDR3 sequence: CASSEARVRLFF. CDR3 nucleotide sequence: TGTGCCAGCAGTGAAGCGCGAGTTCGGCTGTTTTTT.

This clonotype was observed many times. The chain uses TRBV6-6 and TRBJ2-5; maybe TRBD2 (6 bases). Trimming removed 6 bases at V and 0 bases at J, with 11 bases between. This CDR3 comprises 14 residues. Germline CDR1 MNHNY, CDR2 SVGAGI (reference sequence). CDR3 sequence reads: CASRTRTNQETQYF. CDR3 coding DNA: TGTGCCAGCAGGACGCGGACTAACCAAGAGACCCAGTACTTC.

The CDR3, as DNA: TGTGCTAGAGATGGGAGGGAGCAGGGCGAGCAGTACTTC. Translating it yields CARDGREQGEQYF. This chain uses TRBV19 with TRBJ2-7, with 7 bases identical to TRBD2. The CDR3 extends over 13 amino acids. Germline V lookup: CDR1 LNHDA, CDR2 SQIVND (reference sequence).

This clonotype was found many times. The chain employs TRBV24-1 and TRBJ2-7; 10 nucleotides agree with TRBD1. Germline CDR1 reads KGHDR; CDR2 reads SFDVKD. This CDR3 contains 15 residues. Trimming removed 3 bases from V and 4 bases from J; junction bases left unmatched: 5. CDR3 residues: CATSDMGTGEYEQYF. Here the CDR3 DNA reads TGTGCCACCAGTGATATGGGGACAGGGGAATACGAGCAGTACTTC.

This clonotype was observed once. CDR3 amino acids: CSARDRRGAGTQYF. The CDR3 DNA is TGCAGTGCTAGAGATCGCAGGGGCGCGGGGACCCAGTACTTC. The chain employs TRBV20-1 and TRBJ2-5, with a possible D match to TRBD1 (6 bases). Trimming took off 0 bases at V and 7 bases at J, with 15 bases between the two ends. Germline loops: CDR1 DFQATT, CDR2 SNEGSKA (reference sequence). This CDR3 has 14 residues.

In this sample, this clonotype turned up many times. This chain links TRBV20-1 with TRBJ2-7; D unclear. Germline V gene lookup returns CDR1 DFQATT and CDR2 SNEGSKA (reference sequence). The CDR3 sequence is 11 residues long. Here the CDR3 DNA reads TGCGCGGTCTCCGGTTCCTACGAGCAGTACTTC. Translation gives CAVSGSYEQYF.